This T cell receptor (beta chain) comes out of a study of T cell changes during pregnancy in multiple sclerosis. The CDR3 has 18 amino acids. V shed 2 bases and J 2 bases; nucleotides not matched to a gene: 11. Germline CDR1 is SGHNT and CDR2 is YENEEA. Assay used: immunoSEQ multiplex PCR; TCRdb lists only in-frame clones, some missing. The data hold 38,000 or so clones, with 85% to 90% observed a single time. V usage is TRBV11-3 and J usage is TRBJ2-7, with 11 bases matching TRBD1. The clonotype originates from a female donor with multiple sclerosis, enrolled in a pregnancy study. Material: CD4+ T cells from peripheral blood mononuclear cells, obtained in the second trimester of pregnancy. The CDR3 protein is CASSLLRTGGKTAYEQYF. Written as DNA, the CDR3 is TGTGCCAGCAGCTTACTTAGGACAGGGGGCAAAACGGCCTACGAGCAGTACTTC.